This T cell receptor (beta chain) is drawn from a study of CD8+ T cells in alopecia areata (dated by TCRdb to the late 2010s). Regarding the research as a whole: Treated patients were enrolled in an open-label pilot trial of oral tofacitinib, 5 to 10 mg twice daily, for moderate-to-severe alopecia areata. The RNA source kit depended on sample type: the PAXgene miRNA kit for fixed scalp, the miRNeasy kit for PBMCs, and the RNeasy kit for mouse skin. In both human patients and the C3H/HeJ mouse model, the study applied high-throughput TCRbeta sequencing to look at T cell clonal expansion in alopecia areata. Biopsies were taken from tofacitinib-treated patients at baseline and again at 4 and 24 weeks into treatment, and several of those patients also had a later scalp biopsy. Patients stayed on tofacitinib for 6 to 18 months and then had 6 months of follow-up off drug so that delayed response and recurrence could be assessed. TCRbeta CDR3 regions were amplified by immunoSEQ multiplex PCR using 35 Vbeta forward and 13 Jbeta reverse primers. Scalp tissue and sorted CD4+ and CD8+ peripheral blood T cells from patchy and totalis/universalis alopecia areata patients and from healthy controls were covered by human TCRbeta sequencing. Clonality in the scalp was compared among normal scalp (n=4), patchy alopecia areata scalp (n=8), and alopecia totalis/universalis scalp (n=8).

The cysteine opens and the phenylalanine closes a CDR3 of 13 amino acids. Of the read, only the CDR3 DNA is kept; its 39 bases are in frame from base 1. The germline V gene encodes CDR1 SGHRS and CDR2 YFSETQ. V is reduced by 4 bases and J by 3 bases, leaving a spacing of 11 bases between them. Summary of the overall study and its limitations: Compared with mice, TCR sequences shared between patients were less clear, possibly partly because of HLA diversity across the patient population. Compared with normal scalp, lesional scalp, particularly in alopecia totalis/universalis, had higher clonality and more expanded CD8+ clones, which suggests antigenic drive. Unlike mouse skin, which is dominated by gammadelta T cells, normal human skin has resident alphabeta T cells that are also sequenced, and this complicates analysis of the scalp TCR repertoire.

Explained via the paper, the time point label denotes: baseline before oral tofacitinib. Lesional scalp punch biopsies and peripheral blood were collected from alopecia areata patients. After PBMCs were isolated by density centrifugation and stained for CD3, CD4 and CD8, a FACSAria was used to sort CD4+ and CD8+ T cells. Library prep was done by the immunoSEQ multiplex PCR assay. To provide template for TCR sequencing, every sample had RNA extracted and reverse transcribed into cDNA. First-strand cDNA was synthesized with SuperScript III using a 2:1 mix of oligo-dT and random hexamers. A synthetic immune receptor repertoire was used to assess amplification bias, and residual bias was removed computationally. Under the source paper's analysis protocol: After raw reads were preprocessed to remove errors, the CDR3 was defined following IMGT conventions as running from the conserved cysteine to phenylalanine. To get clonality, Shannon entropy was normalized by log2 of the number of productive unique TCRs and the result was subtracted from 1. Whether each scalp clone was CD4 or CD8 was inferred by checking scalp TCRbeta sequences against the CD4 and CD8 repertoires from sorted blood. Entries here come from immuneACCESS through TCRdb and include only in-frame sequences with V and J called. Some clones fail to appear in such tables; in the studies checked, an unresolved V gene covers under half of the shortfall, and the cause of the remainder is unknown. The V and J calls and clone size were taken over from that table, and D and trimming were inferred from the DNA. This sample is represented by about 140,000 clones; around 49% of them were singletons. The ten largest clones add up to 0.99% of the sample.

With regard to this clone: The specificity of this receptor is unknown. No per-base quality is available; no much larger clone lies one base away.

The sequenced sample was CD4+ T cells sorted from blood, obtained at week 0. The sequence is built from TRBV5-1 and TRBJ2-7, and the D gene may be TRBD1, 6 bases matching. This receptor was identified in a human donor with alopecia areata. The CDR3 protein: CASSGAGDYEQYF. The DNA sequence is given as TGCGCCAGCAGCGGGGCAGGGGACTACGAGCAGTACTTC. Outside the CDR3, residues come from the reference TRBV5-1 and TRBJ2-7 proteins, so the full variable domain is: KAGVTQTPRYLIKTRGQQVTLSCSPISGHRSVSWYQQTPGQGLQFLFEYFSETQRNKGNFPGRFSGRQFSNSRSEMNVSTLELGDSALYLCASSGAGDYEQYFGPGTRLTVT.